This paragraph covers one T cell receptor (beta chain) sequence. Its antigen is still unknown. Per germline, CDR1 MNHEY and CDR2 SMNVEV (reference sequence). This CDR3 region has 15 residues. V was shortened by 8 bases and J by 4 bases, with 18 bases between the two germline ends. The data originate from a study of cytomegalovirus exposure and HLA in healthy donors. Points from the study as a whole: Researchers reported from a later analysis that most CMV-associated TCR beta chains appeared HLA-restricted. Reportedly, HLA-A and HLA-B alleles of most subjects were accurately predicted from TCR beta.

The PCR used 60 Vbeta and 13 Jbeta primers. Clones were sequenced by immunoSEQ multiplex PCR, and TCRdb holds only the in-frame ones, with some missing. In the table there are over 100,000 clones, over 65% of which are singletons. The source is a man in his forties or fifties in good health and CMV-seronegative. Sequenced material: PBMCs. The chain employs TRBV27 and TRBJ2-1; no firm D call. The DNA of the CDR3 is TGTGCCAGCCGATTGGAGCGTACGGTTTACAATGAGCAGTTCTTC. Encoded protein: CASRLERTVYNEQFF.